This TCR beta chain stems from a study of radiotherapy plus CTLA-4 blockade in lung cancer. CDR1 is SGHNT, CDR2 YYREEE, per germline (reference sequence). Trimming cost V 3 bases and J 2 bases; bases outside gene matches: 7. The CDR3 covers 15 residues. Clones were read by immunoSEQ multiplex PCR, and TCRdb kept only the in-frame ones, dropping some. The sample records about 99,000 clones, around 88% being singletons. Patients had chemo-refractory metastatic non-small-cell lung cancer and received focal radiation plus CTLA-4 blockade that used ipilimumab. V is TRBV5-4 and J is TRBJ2-7; 8 bases match TRBD2. The clonotype originates from a human donor with non-small cell lung cancer that progressed on radiotherapy plus ipilimumab. This sample comprised peripheral blood, obtained from a patient treated with radiotherapy plus ipilimumab. The CDR3 here is CASSSRLAPTYEQYF. CDR3 nucleotides: TGTGCCAGCAGCTCCAGACTAGCGCCGACCTACGAGCAGTACTTC.